This T cell receptor beta chain came from a study of identical twins. General study points: Conclusions were based on cross-sectional statistical analysis, without following the same donors. Monozygotic twin pairs showed more out-of-frame TCR alpha sharing than models estimated. A partial confounding effect on zero-insertion analyses could come from invariant MAIT and iNKT cells. Excess sharing by twins proved weaker in beta out-of-frame sequences.

TCRdb reprocessed the 5' RACE reads with MiXCR, giving one entry per CDR3 protein. The sample shows 500,000 or so distinct CDR3 sequences, approximately 15% of them seen only once. V was clipped by 0 bases and J by 2 bases, with 23 bases between them. Germline CDR1 and CDR2: SGHNT and YYREEE (reference sequence). The CDR3 runs 19 residues. This clonotype was recorded a few times. What it binds is not known. This same sample was also part of a study on yellow fever vaccine responses in identical twins.

The sample consisted of CD4+ T cells sorted from blood. The sequence was collected from a woman between 18 and 29 years old in good health. The chain combines TRBV5-4 with TRBJ1-1, with D unclear. In DNA, the CDR3 is TGTGCCAGCAGCTTGGCCCCAATTTCGGCACGACGAGGAAACACTGAAGCTTTCTTT. Translated, it gives CASSLAPISARRGNTEAFF. The complete variable domain, with remaining parts taken from reference TRBV5-4 and TRBJ1-1, reads ETGVTQSPTHLIKTRGQQVTLRCSSQSGHNTVSWYQQALGQGPQFIFQYYREEENGRGNFPPRFSGLQFPNYSSELNVNALELDDSALYLCASSLAPISARRGNTEAFFGQGTRLTVV.